A selection of T cell receptor beta chains follows, all from one sample in a study of T-cell memory formation after mild COVID-19. TCRdb ran MiXCR on the 5' RACE reads and lists one entry per CDR3 protein. The sample lists roughly 480,000 distinct CDR3 sequences, around a quarter occurring once. Sequenced sample: PBMCs or a T cell subset sorted from them (not recorded which). These receptors all come from an adult woman who had mild COVID-19 (a few samples of this study predate the infection). Cell type and time point are not known. The CDR3 runs from the conserved cysteine through the conserved F or W. Each record gives: D gene, CDR3 length, clone size, J gene, V gene, CDR3 protein, CDR3 DNA. The D gene is left open where the match is weak. Size values are once, few and many counts, or a class for expanded clones, and some rows have none.

TRBD1 15 - TRBJ2-7 TRBV7-2 CASSDRGPSSYEQYF TGTGCCAGCAGCGACAGGGGGCCGAGCTCCTACGAGCAGTACTTC
TRBD1 18 - TRBJ1-5 TRBV4-1 CASSQDNRDRGANQPQHF TGCGCCAGCAGCCAAGATAATAGGGACAGGGGCGCGAATCAGCCCCAGCATTTT
- 15 - TRBJ1-3 TRBV20-1 CSARDKGGSGNTIYF TGCAGTGCTAGAGATAAAGGGGGCTCTGGAAACACCATATATTTT
TRBD1 16 few TRBJ2-5 TRBV29-1 CSVEPDRAGSQETQYF TGCAGCGTTGAACCCGACAGGGCTGGATCCCAAGAGACCCAGTACTTC
TRBD1 14 few TRBJ2-2 TRBV12-3/TRBV12-4 CASRSQGATGELFF TGTGCCAGCCGGTCACAGGGGGCGACCGGGGAGCTGTTTTTT
- 16 few TRBJ1-2 TRBV12-3/TRBV12-4 CASSFSILAGDYGYTF TGTGCCAGCAGTTTTTCTATTCTGGCAGGGGACTATGGCTACACCTTC
- 18 - TRBJ2-2 TRBV5-8 CASSLEVRPGDITGELFF TGTGCCAGCAGCTTGGAAGTGCGGCCGGGAGACATAACCGGGGAGCTGTTTTTT
TRBD2 15 - TRBJ2-7 TRBV5-1 CASTLLAGGTYEQYF TGCGCCAGCACCTTACTAGCGGGAGGAACCTACGAGCAGTACTTC
- 13 - TRBJ1-1 TRBV4-1 CASSRVADGEAFF TGCGCCAGCAGCCGCGTAGCGGACGGTGAAGCTTTCTTT
- 14 - TRBJ2-3 TRBV5-1 CASSRTVDTDTQYF TGCGCCAGCAGCCGGACAGTAGACACAGATACGCAGTATTTT
TRBD2 16 few TRBJ2-7 TRBV7-8 CASSPTRTSDSYEQYF TGTGCCAGCAGTCCCACCAGGACTAGCGACTCCTACGAGCAGTACTTC
- 13 - TRBJ1-1 TRBV6-5 CASSFREDIEAFF TGTGCCAGCAGTTTCCGGGAAGACATTGAAGCTTTCTTT
- 13 - TRBJ2-7 TRBV7-3 CASSSASGYEQYF TGTGCCAGCAGCTCCGCTAGTGGTTACGAGCAGTACTTC
- 16 - TRBJ2-2 TRBV5-1 CASSSEGTTNTGELFF TGCGCCAGCAGCTCGGAAGGTACCACGAACACCGGGGAGCTGTTTTTT
- 17 - TRBJ2-5 TRBV12-3/TRBV12-4 CASSPALGVKYQETQYF TGTGCCAGCAGTCCCGCCTTGGGGGTTAAGTACCAAGAGACCCAGTACTTC
- 15 few TRBJ1-2 TRBV12-3/TRBV12-4 CASSQYPGGPVGYTF TGTGCCAGCAGCCAATACCCCGGTGGTCCGGTAGGCTACACCTTC
- 13 few TRBJ2-5 TRBV24-1 CATSDFRGGPQYF TGTGCCACCAGTGATTTCCGTGGTGGGCCCCAGTACTTC
TRBD2 16 - TRBJ2-7 TRBV6-2/TRBV6-3 CASSPPTSGSPYEQYF TGTGCCAGCAGTCCTCCGACTAGCGGGAGTCCCTACGAGCAGTACTTC
- 13 - TRBJ1-2 TRBV12-3/TRBV12-4 CASSHRLQSGYTF TGTGCCAGCAGTCACAGGTTACAGAGTGGCTACACCTTC
- 14 few TRBJ2-7 TRBV21-1 CASCTGARGYEQYF TGTGCCAGCTGCACAGGGGCCAGGGGCTACGAGCAGTACTTC
- 15 - TRBJ2-1 TRBV15 CATSRVSGAYNDQFF TGTGCCACCAGCAGAGTGTCAGGGGCATACAATGACCAGTTCTTC
TRBD1 17 - TRBJ2-7 TRBV5-1 CASSLAPGQGFPYEQYF TGCGCCAGCAGCTTGGCCCCGGGACAGGGGTTTCCATACGAGCAGTACTTC
- 13 - TRBJ2-3 TRBV20-1 CSASYRAADTQYF TGCAGTGCTAGTTACCGTGCCGCAGATACGCAGTATTTT
- 14 few TRBJ1-2 TRBV7-9 CASSRDGGNYGYTF TGTGCCAGCAGCAGGGACGGAGGCAACTATGGCTACACCTTC
TRBD2 19 - TRBJ2-4 TRBV20-1 CSARAYESSGSPAKNIQYF TGCAGTGCTAGAGCCTACGAATCTAGCGGGAGTCCAGCCAAAAACATTCAGTACTTC
- 15 - TRBJ2-1 TRBV4-3 CASSLLGTPGGEQFF TGCGCCAGCAGCCTCCTCGGAACTCCCGGGGGTGAGCAGTTCTTC
- 15 - TRBJ2-3 TRBV4-1 CASSGQTPSTDTQYF TGCGCCAGCAGTGGACAGACCCCTAGCACAGATACGCAGTATTTT
- 12 few TRBJ1-2 TRBV25-1 CASRGRAYGYTF TGTGCCAGCAGGGGACGGGCATATGGCTACACCTTC
- 16 few TRBJ2-3 TRBV24-1 CATSDPLSPSTDTQYF TGTGCCACCAGTGATCCTCTATCTCCTAGCACAGATACGCAGTATTTT
- 18 - TRBJ2-7 TRBV15 CATSRDPPKGRSSYEQYF TGTGCCACCAGCAGAGATCCACCCAAAGGACGGAGCTCCTACGAGCAGTACTTC
- 16 - TRBJ2-2 TRBV24-1 CATSDLGQRNTGELFF TGTGCCACCAGTGATTTGGGACAACGTAACACCGGGGAGCTGTTTTTT
- 13 few TRBJ2-7 TRBV18 CASSPPGRTEQYF TGTGCCAGCTCACCACCGGGGAGAACCGAGCAGTACTTC
- 12 - TRBJ2-7 TRBV19 CASSMQGGEQYF TGTGCCAGTAGTATGCAGGGGGGCGAGCAGTACTTC
- 15 few TRBJ1-1 TRBV7-9 CASNVYGLGAVEAFF TGTGCCAGCAACGTTTACGGGCTGGGGGCAGTTGAAGCTTTCTTT
TRBD2 14 - TRBJ2-1 TRBV6-5 CASSYVLAGNEQFF TGTGCCAGCAGTTACGTCCTAGCGGGAAATGAGCAGTTCTTC
TRBD1 15 - TRBJ1-6 TRBV4-1 CASSQGQLYNSPLHF TGCGCCAGCAGCCAGGGACAGCTCTATAATTCACCCCTCCACTTT
- 15 once TRBJ2-5 TRBV20-1 CSAAPFRGGEETQYF TGCAGTGCTGCCCCCTTTAGGGGCGGGGAAGAGACCCAGTACTTC
TRBD1 14 few TRBJ2-7 TRBV7-2 CASSFGTESYEQYF TGTGCCAGCAGCTTCGGGACAGAATCCTACGAGCAGTACTTC
TRBD2 16 - TRBJ2-1 TRBV20-1 CSANTGTSGLYNEQFF TGCAGTGCTAATACCGGGACTAGCGGACTCTACAATGAGCAGTTCTTC
TRBD2 16 - TRBJ2-5 TRBV5-1 CASRLAGEGAGITQYF TGCGCCAGCAGGCTAGCGGGAGAAGGTGCGGGAATAACCCAGTACTTC
- 12 - TRBJ1-2 TRBV6-2/TRBV6-3 CASNGRAYGYTF TGTGCCAGCAATGGCAGGGCGTATGGCTACACCTTC
TRBD1 15 - TRBJ2-7 TRBV12-3/TRBV12-4 CASSPDRVPAYEQYF TGTGCCAGCAGTCCCGACAGGGTACCCGCCTACGAGCAGTACTTC
TRBD1 15 few TRBJ2-7 TRBV12-3/TRBV12-4 CASSLIGTGENEQYF TGTGCCAGCAGCCTGATCGGGACAGGGGAAAACGAGCAGTACTTC
- 12 - TRBJ2-2 TRBV19 CASSIIWSELFF TGTGCCAGTAGTATTATCTGGAGCGAGCTGTTTTTT
- 13 - TRBJ2-5 TRBV10-3 CAISDNSQETQYF TGTGCCATCAGTGATAACAGCCAAGAGACCCAGTACTTC
- 12 few TRBJ1-1 TRBV10-3 CAISGLGTEAFF TGTGCCATCAGTGGACTGGGCACTGAAGCTTTCTTT
- 12 many TRBJ1-1 TRBV3-1 CASSKRNTEAFF TGTGCCAGCAGCAAGAGGAACACTGAAGCTTTCTTT
- 13 - TRBJ2-2 TRBV24-1 CATAYGGYGELFF TGTGCCACCGCCTACGGGGGCTATGGGGAGCTGTTTTTT
TRBD2 16 many TRBJ2-7 TRBV4-1 CASSFSGGAGDYEQYF TGCGCCAGCAGCTTTAGCGGGGGGGCTGGGGACTACGAGCAGTACTTC
- 17 - TRBJ1-5 TRBV20-1 CSARDRWVSGLGQPQHF TGCAGTGCTAGAGATCGATGGGTATCGGGTTTAGGGCAGCCCCAGCATTTT
- 15 - TRBJ2-7 TRBV4-1 CASSQEGRPTYEQYF TGCGCCAGCAGCCAAGAGGGCAGGCCGACCTACGAGCAGTACTTC
- 12 few TRBJ2-3 TRBV6-2/TRBV6-3 CASSGETDTQYF TGTGCCAGCAGTGGGGAAACGGATACGCAGTATTTT
- 10 few TRBJ2-7 TRBV20-1 CSAVRQEQYF TGCAGTGCCGTGAGACAGGAGCAGTACTTC
- 12 few TRBJ2-1 TRBV12-3/TRBV12-4 CASSLLRDSPFF TGTGCCAGCAGTTTGTTGCGGGACTCTCCGTTCTTC
TRBD2 16 - TRBJ2-5 TRBV4-2 CASSQDMAGGQETQYF TGTGCCAGCAGCCAAGATATGGCGGGGGGGCAAGAGACCCAGTACTTC